The 26 T cell receptor beta chains given below trace back to one sample, sequenced in a study of shared clonotypes between healthy human individuals. This table comes from immunoSEQ multiplex PCR, and its TCRdb copy is limited to in-frame clones, with some not included. The sample carries over a million clones, roughly 96% recorded once. Sequencing was carried out using naive CD4+ T cells sorted from blood. Subset in this sample: CD45RA+ positively selected. These receptors were taken from a young man in good health.

The rearrangement uses TRBV5-6 and TRBJ2-6; tentative D call: TRBD1 (6 bases). Germline V gene data show CDR1 as SGHDT and CDR2 as YYEEEE. V shed 4 bases and J shed 2 bases, with 13 bases lying between them. The CDR3 runs 16 residues. The CDR3: CASSRWTVPGANVLTF. The CDR3 DNA reads TGTGCCAGCAGCCGTTGGACAGTACCTGGGGCCAACGTCCTGACTTTC.

The gene calls are TRBV7-2 and TRBJ1-2; 7 bases line up with TRBD1. Germline assignment: CDR1 SGHTA and CDR2 FQGNSA. Trimming took 6 bases from V and 2 from J; bases not matched to a gene: 9. This CDR3 is 15 amino acids long. The CDR3 DNA sequence: TGTGCCAGCAGTCTCAGGGACAGAACAAACTATGGCTACACCTTC. Protein sequence: CASSLRDRTNYGYTF.

This clone was counted once. The chain combines TRBV5-6 with TRBJ2-7; TRBD2 might be the D (5 bases). Germline assignment: CDR1 SGHDT and CDR2 YYEEEE. The CDR3 consists of 15 residues. V gave up 4 bases and J gave up 6 bases, with 20 bases separating them. The CDR3: CASSPIRTSLTEQYF. The CDR3 DNA follows: TGTGCCAGCAGCCCCATACGAACTAGTCTCACCGAGCAGTACTTC.

The gene calls are TRBV28 and TRBJ1-1; no definite D call. The CDR3 is made up of 11 amino acids. Germline values: CDR1 MDHEN, CDR2 SYDVKM. Trimming pared 7 bases from V and 6 bases from J, leaving 9 bases between. The CDR3 DNA reads as TGTGCCAGCACCAATCCCCCTGAAGCTTTCTTT. Translation: CASTNPPEAFF.

This chain links TRBV28 with TRBJ1-4, with 8 positions matching TRBD1. The CDR3 length is 16 residues. V lost 5 bases, J lost 1 base, and 6 bases stayed unmatched. CDR1 MDHEN and CDR2 SYDVKM come from the germline V gene. The CDR3 spells CASSPHRGGTNEKLFF. The CDR3 coding sequence is TGTGCCAGCAGTCCCCACAGGGGGGGAACTAATGAAAAACTGTTTTTT.

This chain connects TRBV10-3 to TRBJ2-3; 10 bases map to TRBD2. With V trimmed by 2 bases and J by 5 bases, 13 bases remained unmatched. Germline CDR1 is ENHRY and CDR2 is SYGVKD. The CDR3 spans 18 residues. CDR3: CAISEGGSGRRFEDTQYF. The CDR3, as DNA: TGTGCCATCAGTGAGGGGGGTAGCGGGAGGCGGTTCGAAGATACGCAGTATTTT.

The rearrangement uses TRBV11-1 and TRBJ2-7; TRBD2 aligns across 9 bases. Trimming removed 0 bases from V and 7 bases from J; junction bases left unmatched: 7. This CDR3 region has 15 residues. The V gene's germline CDR1 is SGHAT and CDR2 FQDESV (reference sequence). The CDR3 sequence: CASSLAGGRAGEQYF. DNA of the CDR3: TGTGCCAGCAGCTTAGCAGGCGGGAGGGCCGGAGAGCAGTACTTC.

This clone was counted a single time. This rearrangement joins TRBV5-4 to TRBJ1-2; 12 nucleotides agree with TRBD1. The V gene end was trimmed by 9 bases and the J gene end by 4 bases; junction bases not matched to a gene: 13. This CDR3 has 16 residues. The germline CDR1 and CDR2 sequences are SGHNT and YYREEE (reference sequence). The CDR3 sequence: CATKKIGTGGFYGYTF. As DNA, the CDR3 is TGTGCCACCAAGAAAATAGGGACAGGGGGCTTCTATGGCTACACCTTC.

The CDR3 loop is CASRMTGQPSYEQYF. CDR3 nucleotides: TGTGCCAGTAGAATGACAGGGCAACCTTCCTACGAGCAGTACTTC. This chain links TRBV19 with TRBJ2-7; 7 nucleotides align to TRBD1. The germline V gene encodes CDR1 LNHDA and CDR2 SQIVND (reference sequence). V dropped 6 bases and J dropped 1; count of bases not matched to a gene: 9. The CDR3 runs 15 residues.

The chain carries TRBV18 and TRBJ2-5; no definite D call. Germline lookup yields CDR1 KGHSH and CDR2 LQKENI. This CDR3 comprises 14 residues. The V end was cut by 1 base, the J end by 2 bases, with 8 bases between. The CDR3 loop reads CASSPQVVQETQYF. The CDR3 bases are TGTGCCAGCTCACCACAGGTAGTGCAAGAGACCCAGTACTTC.

The chain carries TRBV6-5 and TRBJ1-1; unclear D gene. Trimming took off 6 bases at V and 4 bases at J, with 15 bases between the two ends. Germline V lookup: CDR1 MNHEY, CDR2 SVGAGI. The CDR3 length is 14 residues. CDR3 nucleotides: TGTGCCAGCAGCCAAAGAGGTTACGGCACTGAAGCTTTCTTT. As protein: CASSQRGYGTEAFF.

The chain carries TRBV18 and TRBJ2-7; 7 positions agree with TRBD2. This CDR3 is built from 15 residues. Trimming at V came to 3 bases and at J to 6 bases, leaving 11 bases not matched to a gene. The V gene's germline CDR1 is KGHSH and CDR2 LQKENI. The CDR3 loop is CASSPRRGEGVEQYF. The CDR3 DNA reads as TGTGCCAGCTCACCTAGACGGGGGGAGGGAGTCGAGCAGTACTTC.

The V call is TRBV19, the J call TRBJ1-2, with a possible D match to TRBD1 (5 bases). Germline-derived CDR1 and CDR2 are LNHDA and SQIVND (reference sequence). Deletions cut 1 base from V and 4 bases from J, with 10 bases between. The CDR3 consists of 14 residues. CDR3 protein: CASSIAGRAYGYTF. The CDR3 coding sequence is TGTGCCAGTAGTATAGCGGGACGGGCCTATGGCTACACCTTC.

This chain links TRBV27 with TRBJ2-6, with 9 bases identical to TRBD1. The J segment lost 4 bases and the V segment lost 3 bases, leaving 4 bases of the junction unmatched. The CDR3 has 16 amino acids. Germline V gene data show CDR1 as MNHEY and CDR2 as SMNVEV (reference sequence). CDR3 sequence: CASSFYRGPGANVLTF. The DNA for the CDR3 is TGTGCCAGCAGTTTCTACAGGGGGCCGGGGGCCAACGTCCTGACTTTC.

The J gene is TRBJ1-6, the V gene TRBV29-1, with D hard to call. The ends were cut back, 7 bases at V and 7 bases at J, with 5 bases in the middle. Germline V CDR1 and CDR2: SQVTM, ANQGSEA. This CDR3 has 10 amino acids. CDR3 loop: CSAFNSPLHF. The CDR3, as DNA: TGCAGCGCCTTCAATTCACCCCTCCACTTT.

J is TRBJ1-5 and V is TRBV7-9, with 10 bases that match TRBD1. With V trimmed by 5 bases and J by 0 bases, 7 bases remained unmatched. The CDR3 runs to 17 residues. The germline V gene has CDR1 SEHNR and CDR2 FQNEAQ (reference sequence). DNA for the CDR3: TGTGCCAGCAGCCCTCGGGGACAGGGGAATAGCAATCAGCCCCAGCATTTT. Translation: CASSPRGQGNSNQPQHF.

V is TRBV7-2 and J is TRBJ1-2, with D perhaps TRBD1 (6 bases). This CDR3 is built from 15 residues. The V gene lost 1 base and the J gene lost 8 bases, with 17 bases spanning the gap. Germline V gene lookup returns CDR1 SGHTA and CDR2 FQGNSA. Written as DNA, the CDR3 is TGTGCCAGCAGCTTAGTCGGGGGGCGACCGGGCGGCTACACCTTC. Residues: CASSLVGGRPGGYTF.

This clone was counted a single time. The chain links TRBV2 to TRBJ1-1, with 7 nucleotides matching TRBD1. The CDR3 length is 16 residues. The V and J ends lost 4 bases and 3 bases, in that order; junction bases with no gene match: 11. Germline V gives CDR1 SNHLY, CDR2 FYNNEI. The CDR3 sequence is CASSVQGGGRYTEAFF. CDR3 DNA: TGTGCCAGCAGTGTTCAGGGGGGCGGGAGATACACTGAAGCTTTCTTT.

The V and J genes are TRBV7-2 and TRBJ2-7, with TRBD2 matching 11 bases. V was pared by 1 base and J by 3 bases, with 8 bases of the junction left unmatched. CDR3 length: 17 amino acids. Germline V gene sequence: CDR1 SGHTA, CDR2 FQGNSA. The CDR3: CASSLGGTSGVYYEQYF. CDR3 sequence (DNA): TGTGCCAGCAGCTTAGGCGGGACTAGCGGAGTATACTACGAGCAGTACTTC.

The chain carries TRBV9 and TRBJ2-2; the D call may be TRBD1 or TRBD2 (5 bases each). Germline loops: CDR1 SGDLS, CDR2 YYNGEE. The CDR3 loop spans 16 amino acids. Trimming left V 0 bases short and J 4 bases short, with 13 bases between. CDR3 protein: CASSVVGTTATGELFF. CDR3 DNA: TGTGCCAGCAGCGTAGTGGGGACCACAGCCACCGGGGAGCTGTTTTTT.

The chain is built from TRBV6-5 and TRBJ2-4, with D hard to call. Germline V gene sequence: CDR1 MNHEY, CDR2 SVGAGI. CDR3 length equals 15 residues. Trimming took off 3 bases at V and 0 bases at J, with 9 bases between the two ends. CDR3 nucleotide sequence: TGTGCCAGCAGTTATTCACTTCTAGCCAAAAACATTCAGTACTTC. Translating gives CASSYSLLAKNIQYF.

A note on this clone: At the DNA level, this CDR3 is encoded by other sequences in the same sample as well. V gene TRBV9 combines with J gene TRBJ2-6; D perhaps matches TRBD2 (6 bases). The CDR3 length is 15 residues. Germline V gene data show CDR1 as SGDLS and CDR2 as YYNGEE. Trimming shortened V by 2 bases and J by 1 base, and 7 bases separated the two germline ends. The CDR3 spells CASSVGGSGANVLTF. The CDR3 nucleotides are TGTGCCAGCAGCGTGGGGGGATCTGGGGCCAACGTCCTGACTTTC.

The chain has TRBV7-9 and TRBJ1-3, with D hard to call. This CDR3 spans 14 amino acids. Deletions cut 5 bases from V and 0 bases from J, with 8 bases between. The germline CDR1 and CDR2 sequences are SEHNR and FQNEAQ (reference sequence). The DNA of the CDR3 is TGTGCCAGCAGCGGGCGGGACTCTGGAAACACCATATATTTT. The encoded protein is CASSGRDSGNTIYF.

This rearrangement joins TRBV7-2 to TRBJ1-2; TRBD1 might be the D (5 bases). Trimming shortened V by 1 base and J by 0 bases, and 9 bases separated the two germline ends. The CDR3 has 15 amino acids. The germline gives CDR1 SGHTA, CDR2 FQGNSA. CDR3 in DNA: TGTGCCAGCAGCTTAGTGGTGACAGCTAACTATGGCTACACCTTC. It codes for CASSLVVTANYGYTF.

V and J are TRBV19 and TRBJ1-5; TRBD1 might be the D (6 bases). Trimming removed 5 bases at V and 5 bases at J, with 10 bases between. This CDR3 is 13 amino acids long. CDR1 and CDR2 from the germline V gene are LNHDA and SQIVND (reference sequence). The CDR3 nucleotides are TGTGCCAGTAGTTACGACAGGTATCAGCCCCAGCATTTT. This translates into CASSYDRYQPQHF.

V usage is TRBV5-1 and J usage is TRBJ2-5, with D uncertain. The V gene lost 2 bases and the J gene lost 3 bases, with 8 bases spanning the gap. CDR3 length equals 13 residues. Looked up from germline, CDR1 is SGHRS and CDR2 is YFSETQ. The CDR3, as DNA: TGCGCCAGCAGCTTCTTGACGAAAGAGACCCAGTACTTC. Its protein is CASSFLTKETQYF. Full variable domain (rest looked up from reference TRBV5-1 and TRBJ2-5): KAGVTQTPRYLIKTRGQQVTLSCSPISGHRSVSWYQQTPGQGLQFLFEYFSETQRNKGNFPGRFSGRQFSNSRSEMNVSTLELGDSALYLCASSFLTKETQYFGPGTRLLVL.